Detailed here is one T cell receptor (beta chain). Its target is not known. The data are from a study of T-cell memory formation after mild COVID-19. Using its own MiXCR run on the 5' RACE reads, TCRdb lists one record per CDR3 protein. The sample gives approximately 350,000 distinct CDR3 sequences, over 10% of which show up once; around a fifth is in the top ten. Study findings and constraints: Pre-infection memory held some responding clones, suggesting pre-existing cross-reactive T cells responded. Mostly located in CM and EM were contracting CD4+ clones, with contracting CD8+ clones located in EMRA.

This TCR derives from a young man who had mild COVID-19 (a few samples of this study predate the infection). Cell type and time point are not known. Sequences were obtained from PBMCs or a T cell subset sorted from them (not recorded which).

CDR3 sequence reads: CASSLYTETEAFF. The CDR3 DNA is TGCGCCAGCAGCTTATACACGGAGACTGAAGCTTTCTTT. This chain uses TRBV5-1 with TRBJ1-1; no clear D. CDR1 is SGHRS and CDR2 is YFSETQ in the germline V gene. Trimming pared 2 bases from V and 5 bases from J, leaving 10 bases between. This CDR3 has 13 amino acids. The full variable domain, completed using reference TRBV5-1 and TRBJ1-1, is KAGVTQTPRYLIKTRGQQVTLSCSPISGHRSVSWYQQTPGQGLQFLFEYFSETQRNKGNFPGRFSGRQFSNSRSEMNVSTLELGDSALYLCASSLYTETEAFFGQGTRLTVV.